One and the same sample provided the 7 T cell receptor beta chains below, sequenced in a study of T cells in tumors after PD-1 blockade. Profiled with immunoSEQ multiplex PCR; TCRdb holds only in-frame clones, not every one. Of about 15,000 clones in the sample, around 70% were seen once. The input for sequencing was tumor tissue, taken after anti-PD-1 treatment. The receptor source for this set is a human donor with cutaneous squamous cell carcinoma.

The chain uses TRBV3-1 (or the pseudogene TRBV3-2) and TRBJ1-5, with TRBD1 as a possible D gene (6 bases). The germline V gene has CDR1 LGHDT and CDR2 YNNKEL (reference sequence). The CDR3 covers 15 residues. The V gene lost 3 bases and the J gene lost 2 bases, with 11 bases spanning the gap. CDR3 in amino acids: CASSQGRGGNQPQHF. The CDR3 nucleotides read TGTGCCAGCAGCCAGGGGAGGGGGGGCAATCAGCCCCAGCATTTT.

This chain uses TRBV3-1 (or the pseudogene TRBV3-2) with TRBJ1-5; D uncertain. Germline V gene data show CDR1 as LGHDT and CDR2 as YNNKEL (reference sequence). The ends were cut back, 5 bases at V and 0 bases at J, with 8 bases in the middle. CDR3 length: 14 residues. The CDR3 bases are TGTGCCAGCAGCTGGACGGATAGCAATCAGCCCCAGCATTTT. It yields the protein CASSWTDSNQPQHF.

The V and J genes are TRBV7-6 and TRBJ2-7, with 14 bases lining up with TRBD2. The CDR3 has 16 residues. J gave up 4 bases and V 5 bases, and 7 bases lay outside the gene matches. In germline, CDR1 is SGHVS, CDR2 FNYEAQ. CDR3 sequence (DNA): TGTGCCAGCAGCCACCGACTAGCGGGAGGGCCGTACGAGCAGTACTTC. This sequence encodes CASSHRLAGGPYEQYF. The full variable domain, completed using reference TRBV7-6 and TRBJ2-7, is GAGVSQSPRYKVTKRGQDVALRCDPISGHVSLYWYRQALGQGPEFLTYFNYEAQQDKSGLPNDRFSAERPEGSISTLTIQRTEQRDSAMYRCASSHRLAGGPYEQYFGPGTRLTVT.

This clone occurred once. This chain connects TRBV9 to TRBJ2-7, with D maybe TRBD1 (6 bases). CDR3 size: 14 residues. Trimming removed 1 base from V and 3 bases from J, with 11 bases in between. Germline CDR1 reads SGDLS; CDR2 reads YYNGEE. Here the CDR3 reads CASSVTGMGYEQYF. The CDR3 coding sequence is TGTGCCAGCAGCGTAACAGGGATGGGCTACGAGCAGTACTTC.

The chain uses TRBV5-1 and TRBJ1-1; maybe TRBD1 (5 bases). The CDR3 runs to 15 residues. Trimming cost V 0 bases and J 3 bases, with 12 bases left between them. Germline-derived CDR1 and CDR2 are SGHRS and YFSETQ. CDR3 nucleotide sequence: TGCGCCAGCAGCTTGGTTGTGGGGCGGGACACTGAAGCTTTCTTT. Amino acids: CASSLVVGRDTEAFF. Together with reference TRBV5-1 and TRBJ1-1, the CDR3 gives the full variable domain: KAGVTQTPRYLIKTRGQQVTLSCSPISGHRSVSWYQQTPGQGLQFLFEYFSETQRNKGNFPGRFSGRQFSNSRSEMNVSTLELGDSALYLCASSLVVGRDTEAFFGQGTRLTVV.

The chain couples TRBV7-2 to TRBJ1-1; D is undetermined. The CDR3 has 13 residues. The germline gives CDR1 SGHTA, CDR2 FQGNSA. Trimming shortened V by 4 bases and J by 6 bases, and 12 bases separated the two germline ends. This CDR3 reads CASSSPNKAEAFF. For the CDR3, the DNA is TGTGCCAGCAGCTCCCCAAACAAGGCTGAAGCTTTCTTT.

This sequence joins TRBV7-2 and TRBJ1-5, with D perhaps matching TRBD1 (6 bases). The V gene's germline CDR1 is SGHTA and CDR2 FQGNSA. This CDR3 region has 15 residues. V was clipped by 5 bases and J by 3 bases, with 14 bases between them. Here the CDR3 reads CASSGTSVPNQPQHF. In DNA form, the CDR3 reads TGTGCCAGCAGCGGGACATCCGTCCCCAATCAGCCCCAGCATTTT.